The following is a TCR beta chain sequence with its context. It has no known antigen specificity. Base quality data are lacking; no much larger clone is found one base away. The CDR3 regions of human TCRbeta chains were analyzed by immunosequencing. From the authors' description of their analysis: TCRs in the repertoires were matched against a reference library of SARS-CoV-2-specific TCRs that had been generated with the MIRA antigen-specificity platform. Breadth meant the fraction of unique TCRs that were SARS-CoV-2-associated, whereas depth meant the fraction of total T cells that were SARS-CoV-2-associated. Using the MIRA data, each spike-specific TCR was assigned both to the spike region to which the TCR was reactive and to a CD4 or CD8 class. Log10-transformed breadth and depth values were compared by one-way ANOVA with Sidak's multiple comparisons tests. The table was pulled from immuneACCESS by TCRdb, which kept in-frame rearrangements only. Such tables lose some clones; where checked, under half of the loss comes from unresolved V genes, and the rest has no known cause. Clone size and V and J calls were adopted from that table, with D and trimming inferred from the DNA. The sample table shows 200,000 to 250,000 clones, and roughly 94% are seen once. The top ten hold 1.7% of the sample.

The sample's time point label is to be understood as: about 28 days (+/-7) after the second vaccine dose. Reading the label with the study, this specimen's treatment or condition is: meningococcal conjugate vaccine given as trial control. Samples from vaccinated people were obtained from the UK trials COV001 and COV002, which included a single-blind randomized controlled phase 2/3 trial of AZD1222 (ChAdOx1 nCoV-19) in healthy adults. For TCRbeta chain sequencing, PBMC samples from trial participants were taken at day 0 and at day 28 after the second dose. This entry comes from a study of T cell responses to AZD1222 COVID-19 vaccine (dated by TCRdb to the early 2020s). Notes on the research overall: A total of just over 230 trial participants underwent TCR sequencing, of whom 207 received two doses of AZD1222 and some 25 received two doses of the MenACWY control vaccine. Trial participants were enrolled by age into subgroups of 18-55, 56-69 and 70-plus years, and roughly 150, 30 and 60 TCR-sequenced participants, respectively, were included in these subgroups.

The research as a whole found: A significant rise in spike-specific TCR breadth and depth was observed after two AZD1222 doses relative to day 0 and relative to MenACWY recipients. Conclusions about previously exposed vaccinees were limited because only six or seven AZD1222 recipients were SARS-CoV-2 seropositive at baseline. Epitopes outside the regions mutated in the B.1.351 and B.1.1.7 variants were reportedly recognized by nearly half of the unique spike-specific TCRs. The 56-69-year group was small, and its depth increase did not reach significance, likely because of low power. No day 14 peak-response samples were available, so repertoires were characterized only after the peak T cell response. Vaccine-associated CD4 TCRs spanned the whole spike protein, with dominant responses in regions 160-218 and 743-854. Participants were mostly white British, with more females than males. The authors suggested clonal diversity may have been underestimated.

This receptor was identified in an adult who received the MenACWY meningococcal vaccine as a control. Sequences were derived from peripheral blood, sampled 28 days after the second dose of the MenACWY control vaccine.

The CDR3 corresponds to CASSNRVGTGEQYF. The DNA is TGTGCCAGCAGCAACAGGGTCGGGACAGGGGAGCAGTACTTC. The chain uses TRBV6-5 and TRBJ2-7; TRBD1 lines up with 9 middle nucleotides. V lost 6 bases and J lost 7 bases, and the count of bases not matched to a germline gene is 10. Looking up the germline V gene yields CDR1 MNHEY and CDR2 SVGAGI. From the cysteine up to the phenylalanine, the CDR3 has a length of 14 residues. CDR3 DNA only is kept here, 42 bases in frame from base 1.